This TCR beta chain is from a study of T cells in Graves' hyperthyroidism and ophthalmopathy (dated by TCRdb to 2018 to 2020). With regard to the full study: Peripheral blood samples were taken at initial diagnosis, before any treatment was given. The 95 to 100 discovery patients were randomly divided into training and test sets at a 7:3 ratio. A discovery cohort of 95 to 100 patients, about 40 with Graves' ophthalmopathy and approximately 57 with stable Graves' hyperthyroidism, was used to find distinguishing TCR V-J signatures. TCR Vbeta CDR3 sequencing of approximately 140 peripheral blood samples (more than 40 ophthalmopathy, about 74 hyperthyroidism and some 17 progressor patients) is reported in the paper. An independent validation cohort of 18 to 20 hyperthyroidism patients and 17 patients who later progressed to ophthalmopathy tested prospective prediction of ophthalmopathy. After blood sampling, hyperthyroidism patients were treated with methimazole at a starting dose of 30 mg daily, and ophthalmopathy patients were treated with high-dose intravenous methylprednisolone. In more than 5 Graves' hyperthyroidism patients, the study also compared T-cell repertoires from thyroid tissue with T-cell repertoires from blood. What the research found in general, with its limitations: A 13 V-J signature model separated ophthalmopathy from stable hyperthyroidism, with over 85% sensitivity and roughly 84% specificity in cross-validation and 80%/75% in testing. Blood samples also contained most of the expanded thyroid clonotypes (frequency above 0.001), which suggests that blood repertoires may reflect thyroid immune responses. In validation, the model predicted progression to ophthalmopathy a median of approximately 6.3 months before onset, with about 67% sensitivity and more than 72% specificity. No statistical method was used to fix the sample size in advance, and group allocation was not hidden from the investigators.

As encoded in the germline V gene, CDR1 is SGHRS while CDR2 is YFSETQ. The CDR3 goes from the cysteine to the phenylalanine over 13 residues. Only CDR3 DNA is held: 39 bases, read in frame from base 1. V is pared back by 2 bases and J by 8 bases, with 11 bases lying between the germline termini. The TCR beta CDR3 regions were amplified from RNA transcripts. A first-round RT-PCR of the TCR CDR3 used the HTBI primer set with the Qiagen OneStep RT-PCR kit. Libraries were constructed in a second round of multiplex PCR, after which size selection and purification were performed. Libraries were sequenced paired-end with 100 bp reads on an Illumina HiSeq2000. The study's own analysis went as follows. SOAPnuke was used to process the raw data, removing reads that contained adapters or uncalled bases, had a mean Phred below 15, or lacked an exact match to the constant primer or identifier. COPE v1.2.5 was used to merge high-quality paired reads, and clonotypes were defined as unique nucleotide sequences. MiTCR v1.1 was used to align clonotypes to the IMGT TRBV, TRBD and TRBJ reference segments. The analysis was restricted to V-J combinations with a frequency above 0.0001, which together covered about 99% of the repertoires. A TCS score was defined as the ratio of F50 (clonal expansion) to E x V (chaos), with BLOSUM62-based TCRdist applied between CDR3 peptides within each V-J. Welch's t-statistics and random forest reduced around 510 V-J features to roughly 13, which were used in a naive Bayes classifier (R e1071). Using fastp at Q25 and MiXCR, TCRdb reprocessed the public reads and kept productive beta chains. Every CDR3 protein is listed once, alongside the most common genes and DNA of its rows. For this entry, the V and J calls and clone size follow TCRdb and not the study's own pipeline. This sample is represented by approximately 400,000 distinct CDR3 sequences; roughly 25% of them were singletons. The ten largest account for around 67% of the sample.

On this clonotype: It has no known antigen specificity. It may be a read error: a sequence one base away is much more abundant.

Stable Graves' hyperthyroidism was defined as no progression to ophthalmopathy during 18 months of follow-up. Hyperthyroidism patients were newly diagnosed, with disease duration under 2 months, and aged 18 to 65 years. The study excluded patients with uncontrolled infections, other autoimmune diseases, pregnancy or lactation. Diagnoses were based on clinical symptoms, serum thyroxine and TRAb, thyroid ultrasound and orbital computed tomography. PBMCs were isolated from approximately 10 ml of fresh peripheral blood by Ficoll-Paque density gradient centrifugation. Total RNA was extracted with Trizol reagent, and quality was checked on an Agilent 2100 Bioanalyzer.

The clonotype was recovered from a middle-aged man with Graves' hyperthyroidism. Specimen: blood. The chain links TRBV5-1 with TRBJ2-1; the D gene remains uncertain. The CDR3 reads CASSFFFTDEQFF. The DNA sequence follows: TGCGCCAGCAGCTTCTTTTTTACAGATGAGCAGTTCTTC.